This T cell receptor (beta chain) appears in the sequencing data of a study of patients and donors after allogeneic stem cell transplantation. From the RT-PCR reads, TCRdb called clonotypes with MiXCR, one entry per CDR3 protein. Of about 72,000 distinct CDR3 sequences in the sample, around 27% are singletons; the top ten hold about 30%. Sequencing was carried out using blood, either unsorted or a sorted T cell fraction (not recorded which). The sequence derives from a human donor who was either an allogeneic HSCT recipient or a stem cell or donor lymphocyte infusion donor (not recorded which). It is not recorded whose cells these are; they may come from a transplant donor.

CDR3 loop: CASSSRRDRAEKLFF. The CDR3 DNA reads TGTGCCAGCAGCTCCCGCCGGGACAGGGCCGAAAAACTGTTTTTT. The gene calls are TRBV9 and TRBJ1-4, with TRBD1 identical over 9 bases. Germline V gene data show CDR1 as SGDLS and CDR2 as YYNGEE. The CDR3 loop spans 15 amino acids. With 4 bases clipped from V and 8 bases from J, the junction kept 9 bases outside the gene matches.